The rows below give T cell receptor beta chains drawn from one sample of a study of T-cell memory formation after mild COVID-19. TCRdb fed the 5' RACE reads into MiXCR, producing one record per CDR3 protein. The table lists hundreds of thousands of distinct CDR3 sequences, around 19% of them singletons. The sample consisted of PBMCs or a T cell subset sorted from them (not recorded which). These receptors all stem from an adult woman who had mild COVID-19 (a few samples of this study predate the infection). Cell type and time point are not known. Each CDR3 is given with its conserved first and last residue. A D gene is named only where the DNA matches it firmly. Clone size is stated in some rows and not others, as once, few, many or a class when expanded.

d_call | j_call | clone_size | v_call | cdr3_nt | cdr3_aa
TRBD2 | TRBJ2-3 | NA | TRBV9 | TGTGCCAGCAGCGCTAGCGGGGGGACAACAGATACGCAGTATTTT | CASSASGGTTDTQYF
NA | TRBJ1-1 | few | TRBV5-1 | TGCGCCAGCAGCGCGGACACACAGAACACTGAAGCTTTCTTT | CASSADTQNTEAFF
TRBD1 | TRBJ2-2 | NA | TRBV12-3/TRBV12-4 | TGTGCCAGCAGTTTACCGGGGACAGCCTCCTGGCTGTTTTTT | CASSLPGTASWLFF
NA | TRBJ2-7 | few | TRBV5-1 | TGCGCCAGCAGCTTGGGCCGAGGGGGGGGCGAGCAGTACTTC | CASSLGRGGGEQYF
TRBD2 | TRBJ2-7 | NA | TRBV6-2/TRBV6-3 | TGTGCCAGCAGCATCGGACTAGCCCACTACGAGCAGTACTTC | CASSIGLAHYEQYF
NA | TRBJ1-1 | NA | TRBV15 | TGTGCCACCAGCAGAGATAATAATCGAGGGACTGAAGCTTTCTTT | CATSRDNNRGTEAFF
NA | TRBJ2-7 | few | TRBV4-2 | TGTGCCAGCAGCCAAGAATTCGGGGCCTCCTACGAGCAGTACTTC | CASSQEFGASYEQYF
TRBD2 | TRBJ2-7 | few | TRBV7-9 | TGTGCCAGCAGCCTTAGCGGGAGGGCCTTCCACGAGCAGTACTTC | CASSLSGRAFHEQYF
NA | TRBJ2-7 | NA | TRBV4-3 | TGCGCCAGCAGCCAAGAGGGTTACAAGCAGTACTTC | CASSQEGYKQYF
NA | TRBJ2-4 | NA | TRBV12-3/TRBV12-4 | TGTGCCAGCAGATTTTCTAGCGCAGTCGCTCAGTACTTC | CASRFSSAVAQYF
TRBD1 | TRBJ1-2 | NA | TRBV12-3/TRBV12-4 | TGTGCCAGCAGTCTTACGGACAGGGGGCCTGGCTACACCTTC | CASSLTDRGPGYTF
TRBD1 | TRBJ1-1 | NA | TRBV29-1 | TGCAGCGCGGACCCGGGACAGGGGAACACTGAAGCTTTCTTT | CSADPGQGNTEAFF
NA | TRBJ1-2 | NA | TRBV24-1 | TGTGCCACCAGCGGACAAGGGCCAACAAGCGGCTACACCTTC | CATSGQGPTSGYTF
TRBD1 | TRBJ2-5 | NA | TRBV7-9 | TGTGCCAGCAGCTTAAGGACAGGAGGACAAGAGACCCAGTACTTC | CASSLRTGGQETQYF
NA | TRBJ1-1 | few | TRBV15 | TGTGCCACCAGCAGAGTATACGGGGCCAACACTGAAGCTTTCTTT | CATSRVYGANTEAFF
NA | TRBJ2-5 | NA | TRBV30 | TGTGCCTGGAGTGGAGGGTCTAAAGAGACCCAGTACTTC | CAWSGGSKETQYF
TRBD1 | TRBJ2-7 | NA | TRBV5-1 | TGCGCCAGCAGCCTGACCGGGACAGGGGGGATCTACGAGCAGTACTTC | CASSLTGTGGIYEQYF
NA | TRBJ1-2 | NA | TRBV5-5 | TGTGCCAGCAGCCTAAATGCGGGAACTAACTATGGCTACACCTTC | CASSLNAGTNYGYTF
NA | TRBJ1-1 | few | TRBV4-3 | TGCGCCAGCAGCCGAGTCCGGGACGGATACACTGAAGCTTTCTTT | CASSRVRDGYTEAFF
NA | TRBJ2-3 | NA | TRBV30 | TGTGCCTGGAGTGCCGTAGATACGCAGTATTTT | CAWSAVDTQYF
TRBD1 | TRBJ2-1 | few | TRBV7-2 | TGTGCCAGCAGCTCGGGGCGACAGGGAAGTCGTGAGCAGTTCTTC | CASSSGRQGSREQFF
TRBD1 | TRBJ2-7 | few | TRBV7-2 | TGTGCCAGCAGCCGAGCAGGGGGCCGCGAGCAGTACTTC | CASSRAGGREQYF
NA | TRBJ1-6 | many | TRBV6-5 | TGTGCCAGCAGGGCCGCTGAATCACCCCTCCACTTT | CASRAAESPLHF
NA | TRBJ1-2 | NA | TRBV6-1 | TGTGCCAGCAGTGAAGCTGTAGGGAAGAACTATGGCTACACCTTC | CASSEAVGKNYGYTF
NA | TRBJ2-7 | NA | TRBV28 | TGTGCCAGCAGTTCGATGCCCGGCTACGAGCAGTACTTC | CASSSMPGYEQYF
TRBD2 | TRBJ2-3 | many | TRBV12-3/TRBV12-4 | TGTGCCAGCAGTTGGGGACTAGCGGCGGGCACAGATACGCAGTATTTT | CASSWGLAAGTDTQYF
TRBD1 | TRBJ1-5 | many | TRBV6-2/TRBV6-3 | TGTGCCAGCAGTACAGGGGGCAATCAGCCCCAGCATTTT | CASSTGGNQPQHF
NA | TRBJ2-1 | few | TRBV5-1 | TGCGCCAGCAGCTTGGAGAAACAGGAGATCGATGAGCAGTTCTTC | CASSLEKQEIDEQFF
NA | TRBJ2-2 | few | TRBV5-1 | TGCGCCAGCAGCTTGGGACTTTTCGGGACATCAATGGGGGACGGGGAGCTGTTTTTT | CASSLGLFGTSMGDGELFF
NA | TRBJ2-3 | NA | TRBV9 | TGTGCCAGCAGCGTAGAATGGGATACGCAGTATTTT | CASSVEWDTQYF
NA | TRBJ2-3 | few | TRBV18 | TGTGCCAGCTCACCCGTAGACAGTACGCAGTATTTT | CASSPVDSTQYF
NA | TRBJ1-1 | NA | TRBV12-3/TRBV12-4 | TGTGCCAGCAGCCCGCGGACAGAGGTGACTGAAGCTTTCTTT | CASSPRTEVTEAFF
NA | TRBJ2-7 | NA | TRBV9 | TGTGCCAGCAGCGAGCGACCTAACCACGAGCAGTACTTC | CASSERPNHEQYF
TRBD1 | TRBJ2-2 | many | TRBV6-6 | TGTGCCAGCAGTTTCCCACAGGGGGCGAACACCGGGGAGCTGTTTTTT | CASSFPQGANTGELFF
NA | TRBJ1-5 | NA | TRBV4-1 | TGCGCCAGCAGCCAAGCACCTGACCAGCCCCAGCATTTT | CASSQAPDQPQHF
TRBD2 | TRBJ2-1 | NA | TRBV12-3/TRBV12-4 | TGTGCCAGCAGTTTATTTGGGACTAGCGGCGCCTACAATGAGCAGTTCTTC | CASSLFGTSGAYNEQFF
NA | TRBJ1-1 | few | TRBV12-3/TRBV12-4 | TGTGCCAGCAGTCGGATGACTGAAGCTTTCTTT | CASSRMTEAFF
NA | TRBJ1-5 | few | TRBV15 | TGTGCCACCAGCAGACGGGTGAGCGCAGGGGAGCCCCAGCATTTT | CATSRRVSAGEPQHF
NA | TRBJ1-1 | few | TRBV18 | TGTGCCAGCTCACCACATAAACAGGGAGGTGAAGCTTTCTTT | CASSPHKQGGEAFF
NA | TRBJ2-1 | NA | TRBV5-1 | TGCGCCAGCAGCCCCTCGAATGTGGGCAGGGTGATCGATGAGCAGTTCTTC | CASSPSNVGRVIDEQFF
TRBD1 | TRBJ2-7 | few | TRBV5-1 | TGCGCCAGCAGCTTGCCCTTGACAGGGGGCGAGCAGTACTTC | CASSLPLTGGEQYF
NA | TRBJ2-7 | few | TRBV5-1 | TGCGCCAGCAGCTTGGGCAGGGCAGTAATATACGAGCAGTACTTC | CASSLGRAVIYEQYF
TRBD1 | TRBJ2-1 | few | TRBV18 | TGTGCCAGCTCACATTATCAACAGGGGTTCTACAATGAGCAGTTCTTC | CASSHYQQGFYNEQFF
TRBD2 | TRBJ2-3 | NA | TRBV6-1 | TGTGCCAGCCTCGCGGGGGGGGTAACAGATACGCAGTATTTT | CASLAGGVTDTQYF
NA | TRBJ2-7 | NA | TRBV30 | TGTGCCTGGAGTAGGGGCGACTTATACGAGCAGTACTTC | CAWSRGDLYEQYF
NA | TRBJ2-7 | NA | TRBV5-1 | TGCGCCAGCAGCTTAACCGGGACGGCGAGATACGAGCAGTACTTC | CASSLTGTARYEQYF
TRBD1 | TRBJ2-1 | NA | TRBV12-3/TRBV12-4 | TGTGCCAGCTACACAGGGGGCTACGATGAGCAGTTCTTC | CASYTGGYDEQFF
NA | TRBJ2-3 | once | TRBV6-2/TRBV6-3 | TGTGCCAGCACATCCACAGAGAAAATCACAGATACGCAGTATTTT | CASTSTEKITDTQYF
NA | TRBJ2-4 | few | TRBV11-3 | TGTGCCAGCAGCTTATTTGAATTGGGCAAAAACATTCAGTACTTC | CASSLFELGKNIQYF